This T cell receptor (beta chain) was sequenced for a study of CD8 T cells in ankylosing spondylitis. The germline V gene has CDR1 KGHDR and CDR2 SFDVKD. After removal of 7 bases from V and 6 bases from J, the junction contained 9 bases not matched to a gene. This CDR3 region has 15 residues. This clonotype was recorded a few times. TCRdb called the 5' RACE reads again in MiXCR, with one record for every CDR3 protein. The table has 300,000 to 400,000 distinct CDR3 sequences, roughly 14% seen once. The sequencing sample was made of blood, either unsorted or a sorted T cell fraction (not recorded which). The TCR originated in a male donor with ankylosing spondylitis or in good health (not recorded which). The V gene is TRBV24-1, the J gene TRBJ2-1; 9 bases are a match to TRBD1. In DNA, the CDR3 is TGTGCCACCAGCCCTGGGGGGACAGGGAGCAATGAGCAGTTCTTC. Translating it yields CATSPGGTGSNEQFF.